The present T cell receptor (beta chain) was sequenced within a study of T cell responses to AZD1222 COVID-19 vaccine. Study-wide results and caveats: All repertoire sampling was performed exclusively after the peak T cell response. Donor demographics were predominantly white British with a female majority; clonal diversity may be underestimated.

Points on this clone: The antigen remains unidentified.

This CDR3 is built from 14 residues. V lost 7 bases and J lost 3, with 12 bases in between. CDR1 and CDR2 (germline): MGHDK, SYGVNS. The repertoire was sequenced with immunoSEQ multiplex PCR; TCRdb's copy has only in-frame clones and lacks some. The profile shows more than 250,000 clones, 85% to 95% of them singletons. The specimen comprised peripheral blood, sampled on day 0 of AZD1222 vaccination. This clonotype was sampled from an adult in good health. The chain uses TRBV25-1 and TRBJ2-2, with D possibly being TRBD1 or TRBD2 (7 bases each). This CDR3 is CASKQGGDTGELFF. The CDR3 nucleotides are TGTGCCAGCAAGCAGGGGGGGGACACCGGGGAGCTGTTTTTT.